Sequencing of this T cell receptor (beta chain) was carried out in a study of blood T cells in healthy people across ages. It was with a sample-barcoded 5' primer and a J-beta primer mix that a second PCR of roughly 7 to 12 cycles was run. TCRdb used MiXCR to reprocess the 5' RACE reads, holding one entry per CDR3 protein. The sample lists over 1,500,000 distinct CDR3 sequences; 40% to 55% were seen once. Germline V lookup: CDR1 MNHEY, CDR2 SMNVEV (reference sequence). CDR3 size: 15 residues. The trim removed 2 bases at V and 6 bases at J, leaving 4 bases unmatched. The sequence was collected from a woman in her thirties or forties in good health. Sample: blood. The chain carries TRBV27 and TRBJ1-5, with 10 bases aligning to TRBD1. Here the CDR3 reads CASSLRQGAAQPQHF. CDR3 coding DNA: TGTGCCAGCAGTTTACGACAGGGGGCGGCTCAGCCCCAGCATTTT.